This TCR beta chain was sequenced in a study of Ad26.COV2.S vaccination and SARS-CoV-2 variants. Study-wide background: Donor joined the COV1001 Ad26.COV2.S trial arm.

Trimming cost V 1 base and J 1 base; bases outside gene matches: 12. CDR1 SGHRS and CDR2 YFSETQ come from the germline V gene. The CDR3 is made up of 19 amino acids. Treatment of the sample: around 19 received Ad26.COV2.S at low or high dose, single or two shots; a few received placebo; per-sample allocation not given. The samples were gathered on day 63 after the first injection of vaccine or placebo. Spike of the Wuhan-strain SARS-CoV-2 was expressed by an Ad26 vector, which formed the vaccine. The method was immunoSEQ multiplex PCR; TCRdb's version includes in-frame clones alone and lacks a portion of them. In the table there are around 270,000 clones, around nine tenths of which are singletons.

V is TRBV5-1 and J is TRBJ2-1; 9 nucleotides align to TRBD2. This receptor was taken from a person between 18 and 65 years old who received the Ad26.COV2.S COVID-19 vaccine or a placebo. The specimen was peripheral blood, collected in a trial of Ad26.COV2.S vaccine versus placebo. In DNA form, the CDR3 reads TGCGCCAGCAGCTTGTCCGGACTAGCGACCCGAGGGTCCTACAATGAGCAGTTCTTC. This codes for CASSLSGLATRGSYNEQFF.